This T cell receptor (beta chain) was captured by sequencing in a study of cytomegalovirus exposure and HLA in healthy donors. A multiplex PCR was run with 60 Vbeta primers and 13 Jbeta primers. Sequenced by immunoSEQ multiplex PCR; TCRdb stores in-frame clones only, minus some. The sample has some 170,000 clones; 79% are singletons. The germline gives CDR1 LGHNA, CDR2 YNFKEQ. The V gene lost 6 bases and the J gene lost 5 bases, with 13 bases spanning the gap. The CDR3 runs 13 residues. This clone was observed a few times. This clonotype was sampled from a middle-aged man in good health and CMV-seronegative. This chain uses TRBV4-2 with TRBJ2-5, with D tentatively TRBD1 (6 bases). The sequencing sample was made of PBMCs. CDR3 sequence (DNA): TGTGCCAGCAGTACAGGGCGGGTGGAGACCCAGTACTTC. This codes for CASSTGRVETQYF.